This paragraph reports one T cell receptor (beta chain). The data originate from a study of blood T cell repertoires in COVID-19. The method was immunoSEQ multiplex PCR; TCRdb's version includes in-frame clones alone and lacks a portion of them. Seen here are approximately 170,000 clones, less than 85% observed once, and the top ten hold 3.2%. This CDR3 comprises 14 residues. V dropped 1 base and J dropped 6; count of bases not matched to a gene: 2. Germline CDR1 is SGHTA and CDR2 is FQGTGA. The source of this sequence is a woman in her twenties or thirties who had recovered from COVID-19. The chain employs TRBV7-3 and TRBJ2-3; 9 bases line up with TRBD1. Sequenced sample: PBMCs or T cells enriched from blood (not recorded which). The CDR3 spells CASSLNRGHDTQYF. The CDR3 DNA is TGTGCCAGCAGCTTAAACAGGGGGCACGATACGCAGTATTTT.